The 29 T cell receptor beta chains below were found in one sample sequenced in a study of early stage breast cancer tumors. This table comes from immunoSEQ multiplex PCR, and its TCRdb copy is limited to in-frame clones, with some not included. The data hold about 5,000 clones, with roughly 64% observed a single time. Sequencing was performed on breast tumor tissue. The source is a person aged 45 to 59 with breast cancer.

This clone is medium-sized within its sample. The CDR3, as DNA: TGTGCCAGCAGCGTTGCTGGGTTTAACTATGGCTACACCTTC. The encoded protein is CASSVAGFNYGYTF. The chain carries TRBV9 and TRBJ1-2; D unresolved. The germline V gene encodes CDR1 SGDLS and CDR2 YYNGEE. This CDR3 has 14 residues. Trimming left V 2 bases short and J 1 base short, with 9 bases between.

The J gene is TRBJ2-7, the V gene TRBV2; D is unresolved. Germline CDR1 SNHLY, CDR2 FYNNEI. The CDR3 runs to 12 residues. V lost 8 bases, J lost 6 bases, and 14 bases lay in between. CDR3 nucleotides: TGTGCCAGCGGGTCACCCCAACCCGAGCAGTACTTC. It encodes CASGSPQPEQYF.

This clone came up a few times. The chain joins TRBV27 to TRBJ2-1; no reliable D call. Per the germline V gene, CDR1 is MNHEY and CDR2 is SMNVEV (reference sequence). CDR3 length: 11 amino acids. Trimming stripped 6 bases from V and 10 bases from J, with 10 bases between. The CDR3 DNA follows: TGTGCCAGCAGCTCATATAGGGAGCAGTTCTTC. This codes for CASSSYREQFF.

V and J are TRBV7-2 and TRBJ2-7, with unresolved D. The CDR3 loop spans 12 amino acids. V lost 1 base and J 4 bases, leaving 5 bases between the germline ends. The V gene's germline CDR1 is SGHTA and CDR2 FQGNSA. The CDR3 is CASSLEPYEQYF. The CDR3 nucleotides are TGTGCCAGCAGCTTAGAGCCATACGAGCAGTACTTC.

By share, this clone counts as medium-sized (0.01 to 0.1%). The CDR3 nucleotides read TGTGCCAGCAGCGTTAGCGGGAGGGAGGACGGGGAGCTGTTTTTT. Translated: CASSVSGREDGELFF. The gene calls are TRBV9 and TRBJ2-2, with 11 bases that match TRBD2. The CDR3 consists of 15 residues. CDR1 SGDLS and CDR2 YYNGEE come from the germline V gene. With 2 bases clipped from V and 7 bases from J, the junction kept 4 bases outside the gene matches.

On this clone: One end of the junction varies from germline; a read error may be responsible. The chain joins TRBV7-7 to TRBJ2-5; D is tentatively TRBD1 or TRBD2 (6 bases each). The CDR3 runs to 15 residues. Germline V gene lookup returns CDR1 SSHAT and CDR2 FNYEAQ (reference sequence). The CDR3 is CASSLSAGGRETQYF. The CDR3 region has the DNA TGTGCTAGCAGCTTATCCGCCGGGGGCCGAGAGACCCAGTACTTC.

This clone was detected once. V usage is TRBV29-1 and J usage is TRBJ2-2; the match to TRBD2 covers 8 bases. The CDR3 sequence is 14 residues long. Germline V gives CDR1 SQVTM, CDR2 ANQGSEA. The junction had 8 bases not matched to a gene; V was cut back by 4 bases and J by 7 bases. The CDR3 coding sequence is TGCAGCGTTGTCCGGGGGGGGCCAAGCGGGGAGCTGTTTTTT. The encoded protein is CSVVRGGPSGELFF.

This chain joins TRBV12-1 and TRBJ2-1; TRBD1 is the table's D call, not checked against the DNA. TRBV12-1 is annotated as a pseudogene. The CDR3 is 15 amino acids. The CDR3 coding sequence is TGTGCCAGCAGCTTCACAGGGGGTGTAGTGAATGAGCAGTTCTTC. This encodes CASSFTGGVVNEQFF.

The chain is built from TRBV19 and TRBJ2-3; D uncertain. Germline V gene lookup returns CDR1 LNHDA and CDR2 SQIVND (reference sequence). CDR3 length: 14 amino acids. V lost 4 bases and J 4 bases, leaving 12 bases between the germline ends. The CDR3 sequence: CASSTQPDSDTQYF. In nucleotides, the CDR3 is TGTGCCAGTAGTACCCAACCTGATTCAGATACGCAGTATTTT.

This clone was found a few times. A junction end diverges from the germline sequence, so it may reflect a read error. This chain links TRBV5-5 with TRBJ1-2; 8 positions agree with TRBD1. This CDR3 has 16 residues. Germline V gene data show CDR1 as SGHKS and CDR2 as YYEKEE (reference sequence). CDR3 bases: TGCGCCAGCAGCCAATCTCGGACAGGGCGACCCTATGGCTACACCTTC. Translating gives CASSQSRTGRPYGYTF. Based on the CDR3 plus reference TRBV5-5 and TRBJ1-2, the full variable domain is DAGVTQSPTHLIKTRGQQVTLRCSPISGHKSVSWYQQVLGQGPQFIFQYYEKEERGRGNFPDRFSARQFPNYSSELNVNALLLGDSALYLCASSQSRTGRPYGYTFGSGTRLTVV.

V is TRBV9 and J is TRBJ2-5; TRBD2 aligns across 8 bases. Germline CDR1 and CDR2: SGDLS and YYNGEE. V shed 2 bases, J shed 5 bases, and the junction held 5 bases outside the gene matches. The CDR3 contains 14 residues. The CDR3 here is CASSVSGAEETQYF. For the CDR3, the DNA is TGTGCCAGCAGCGTTAGCGGGGCCGAGGAGACCCAGTACTTC.

J is TRBJ1-1 and V is TRBV7-2; possibly TRBD1 for D (5 bases). CDR1 and CDR2 (germline): SGHTA, FQGNSA. The V end was cut by 5 bases, the J end by 2 bases, with 12 bases between. This CDR3 is built from 14 residues. CDR3 protein: CASSLDRDNTEAFF. The CDR3 DNA reads TGTGCCAGCAGCCTTGACAGAGATAACACTGAAGCTTTCTTT.

V usage is TRBV6-5 and J usage is TRBJ1-1; 8 bases are shared with TRBD1. Looked up from germline, CDR1 is MNHEY and CDR2 is SVGAGI. V dropped 6 bases and J dropped 3; count of bases not matched to a gene: 6. CDR3 length: 14 amino acids. The CDR3 sequence is CASRAGGAYTEAFF. In DNA form, the CDR3 reads TGTGCCAGCAGGGCAGGGGGCGCGTACACTGAAGCTTTCTTT.

The chain employs TRBV6-1 and TRBJ2-3, with TRBD1 matching over 7 bases. CDR1 and CDR2 from the germline V gene are MNHNS and SASEGT. The CDR3 sequence is 14 residues long. V lost 5 bases to trimming and J lost 6 bases; unmatched junction nucleotides: 8. In DNA form, the CDR3 reads TGTGCCAGCAGTTATCAGGGGGATAAGGATACGCAGTATTTT. Residues: CASSYQGDKDTQYF.

The chain couples TRBV30 to TRBJ2-5, with 9 bases that match TRBD1. Germline trimming cut 2 bases from V and 5 bases from J; bases unmatched to any gene: 6. CDR3 length: 14 amino acids. Germline CDR1 GTSNPN, CDR2 SVGIG (reference sequence). CDR3 DNA sequence: TGTGCCTGGAGTACAGGGGGCGCGGGGGAGACCCAGTACTTC. Protein: CAWSTGGAGETQYF.

The V call is TRBV18, the J call TRBJ2-5, with D perhaps TRBD1 (6 bases). The V end lost 0 bases, the J end lost 7 bases, and 12 bases lay between the germline ends. CDR3 size: 14 residues. Germline V CDR1 and CDR2: KGHSH, LQKENI. The CDR3 DNA reads as TGTGCCAGCTCACCACCGAACAGGGTAGGGACCCAGTACTTC. Translation: CASSPPNRVGTQYF.

Only a few counts were recorded for this clone. The J gene is TRBJ1-5, the V gene TRBV6-1, with D possibly TRBD1 on 5 matching bases. Trimming stripped 4 bases from V and 2 bases from J, with 6 bases between. The CDR3 is 13 residues long. Germline V gene sequence: CDR1 MNHNS, CDR2 SASEGT. This chain's CDR3 is CASSGGGNQPQHF. The CDR3 DNA reads TGTGCCAGCAGTGGGGGCGGCAATCAGCCCCAGCATTTT.

The chain is built from TRBV15 and TRBJ2-1, with a weak D call TRBD1 (6 bases). Trimming pared 4 bases from V and 3 bases from J, leaving 13 bases between. CDR1 is LNHNV and CDR2 is YYDKDF in the germline V gene (reference sequence). This CDR3 is built from 15 residues. CDR3 amino acids: CATSTEQGIYNEQFF. CDR3 sequence (DNA): TGTGCCACCAGCACCGAGCAGGGGATCTACAATGAGCAGTTCTTC.

This clone has a handful of counts. The chain links TRBV7-9 to TRBJ2-7; the match to TRBD2 covers 13 bases. The J segment lost 7 bases and the V segment lost 5 bases, leaving 11 bases of the junction unmatched. Germline V gene sequence: CDR1 SEHNR, CDR2 FQNEAQ (reference sequence). The CDR3 is 16 residues long. The CDR3 spells CASSPQTSGRNMEQYF. The CDR3 coding sequence is TGTGCCAGCAGCCCCCAGACTAGCGGGAGGAACATGGAGCAGTACTTC.

The V gene is TRBV5-8, the J gene TRBJ1-2; D not certain. The CDR3 is 13 amino acids. Germline CDR1 and CDR2: SGHTS and YDEGEE. V gave up 4 bases and J gave up 8 bases, with 15 bases separating them. The DNA for the CDR3 is TGTGCCAGCAGCCCCCTTGCGAGTGGAGGCTACACCTTC. Its protein is CASSPLASGGYTF.

CDR3 in amino acids: CASSLVGRDQDTQYF. The DNA of the CDR3 is TGTGCCAGCAGCTTAGTGGGACGGGACCAAGATACGCAGTATTTT. V and J are TRBV7-2 and TRBJ2-3, with D tentatively TRBD1 or TRBD2 (5 bases each). V dropped 1 base and J dropped 5 bases, with 13 bases sitting between them. This CDR3 has 15 residues. The germline V gene has CDR1 SGHTA and CDR2 FQGNSA.

In DNA, the CDR3 is TGTGCCAGTAGTTGGGGGAGCAGTCCAAACATTCAGTACTTC. It translates to CASSWGSSPNIQYF. This sequence joins TRBV19 and TRBJ2-4; D may be TRBD1 or TRBD2 (5 bases each). The CDR3 contains 14 residues. Germline V gene sequence: CDR1 LNHDA, CDR2 SQIVND (reference sequence). The V and J ends lost 5 bases and 6 bases respectively, with 14 bases between them.

This clone was seen a handful of times. The chain has TRBV5-4 and TRBJ2-3; a possible D gene is TRBD1 (5 bases). The V end lost 0 bases, the J end lost 3 bases, and 11 bases lay between the germline ends. The CDR3 extends over 15 amino acids. Germline V gene data show CDR1 as SGHNT and CDR2 as YYREEE (reference sequence). The CDR3, as DNA: TGTGCCAGCAGCTTGGAAGCCAGGGTTACAGATACGCAGTATTTT. Protein: CASSLEARVTDTQYF.

This clone has a handful of counts. In DNA form, the CDR3 reads TGCAGTGCAAATCAAAACTATGGCTACACCTTC. Protein sequence: CSANQNYGYTF. This sequence joins TRBV20-1 and TRBJ1-2; D gene unclear. Germline CDR1 and CDR2: DFQATT and SNEGSKA (reference sequence). The germline V and J ends were trimmed by 6 bases and 2 bases, with 7 bases remaining between them. The CDR3 spans 11 residues.

The chain combines TRBV28 with TRBJ2-7; 9 bases agree with TRBD1. The CDR3 spans 14 residues. Germline lookup yields CDR1 MDHEN and CDR2 SYDVKM. The trim removed 2 bases at V and 2 bases at J, leaving 1 base unmatched. The CDR3 DNA is TGTGCCAGCAGTTTACGACAGGGGGCCTACGAGCAGTACTTC. It is translated as CASSLRQGAYEQYF.

This clone was observed a single time. The chain joins TRBV29-1 to TRBJ2-7; TRBD2 matches 8 bases. The germline V gene encodes CDR1 SQVTM and CDR2 ANQGSEA. V dropped 7 bases and J dropped 0; count of bases not matched to a gene: 5. The CDR3 has 13 amino acids. CDR3 sequence (DNA): TGCAGCGCCTATAGCGGGGCCTCCTACGAGCAGTACTTC. Protein: CSAYSGASYEQYF.

This clone appeared a few times. An end of the junction does not agree with germline; a read error may underlie this. The genes are TRBV7-9 and TRBJ1-1; possibly TRBD1 for D (6 bases). Looked up from germline, CDR1 is SEHNR and CDR2 is FQNEAQ (reference sequence). CDR3 length: 15 residues. CDR3 in amino acids: CASSQTPGENTEAFF. The CDR3 nucleotides read TGCGCCAGCAGCCAAACGCCAGGGGAGAACACTGAAGCTTTCTTT.

This chain joins TRBV6-4 and TRBJ2-3; D is uncertain. V shed 4 bases and J shed 2 bases, with 7 bases lying between them. The CDR3 consists of 13 residues. CDR1 is MRHNA and CDR2 is SNTAGT in the germline V gene. The CDR3 bases are TGTGCCAGCAGTGTTCGACCCACAGATACGCAGTATTTT. This translates into CASSVRPTDTQYF.

This clone was seen only once. This chain joins TRBV6-1 and TRBJ2-7; TRBD2 is a possible D gene (6 bases). The germline V gene encodes CDR1 MNHNS and CDR2 SASEGT. The CDR3 is 15 amino acids. Trimming removed 4 bases from V and 2 bases from J, with 15 bases in between. The CDR3 bases are TGTGCCAGCAGTGGAAAGAATAGCGGAACCTACGAGCAGTACTTC. It codes for CASSGKNSGTYEQYF.